This T cell receptor beta chain is from a study of shared clonotypes between healthy human individuals. As for the study in general: Two female and a few male donors aged 18 to 49 were enrolled.

Deep-level settings were used for running the assay. Using ten immunoSEQ deep assay plates, investigators sequenced unsorted PBMC DNA. Only in-frame clones appear in the TCRdb table, and some are missing; sequencing was by immunoSEQ multiplex PCR. The sample holds around 500,000 clones, 81% seen once. Trimming pared 2 bases from V and 4 bases from J, leaving 11 bases between. CDR1 GTSNPN and CDR2 SVGIG come from the germline V gene (reference sequence). The CDR3 is 13 residues long. Findings and limits, study-wide: An expected dependence of interdonor clonotype sharing on sequencing depth was noted.

Regarding this clone: What it recognizes is unknown.

This TCR derives from a woman in her thirties or forties in good health. Some clones in this sample may be carry-over from other donors' samples. What was sequenced was PBMCs. The V gene is TRBV30, the J gene TRBJ1-1; D remains ambiguous. In DNA, the CDR3 is TGTGCCTGGAGTTTGGGCGCGAGCACTGAAGCTTTCTTT. This translates into CAWSLGASTEAFF.